The TCR beta chain described here comes from a study of blood T cell repertoires in COVID-19. The CDR3 is 14 residues long. Germline lookup yields CDR1 MNHEY and CDR2 SMNVEV (reference sequence). V lost 5 bases and J lost 1, with 12 bases in between. Per the authors' pipeline: Quantification of nucleated cells was approximated via reference gene primer amplification. TCRdb's table, derived via immunoSEQ multiplex PCR, lists solely in-frame clones and lacks some. The V and J calls and clone size were taken over from that table, and D and trimming were inferred from the DNA. Seen here are around 190,000 clones, around four fifths observed once, and the top ten hold more than 7.5%. This clone has only a few counts.

The specimen sequenced was peripheral blood. The receptor was derived from a woman in her seventies with COVID-19, enrolled during active disease. The rearrangement links TRBV27 to TRBJ2-7; maybe TRBD1 (6 bases). Written as DNA, the CDR3 is TGTGCCAGCAGTCTCTCGACAGGTTCCTACGAGCAGTACTTC. Residues: CASSLSTGSYEQYF.